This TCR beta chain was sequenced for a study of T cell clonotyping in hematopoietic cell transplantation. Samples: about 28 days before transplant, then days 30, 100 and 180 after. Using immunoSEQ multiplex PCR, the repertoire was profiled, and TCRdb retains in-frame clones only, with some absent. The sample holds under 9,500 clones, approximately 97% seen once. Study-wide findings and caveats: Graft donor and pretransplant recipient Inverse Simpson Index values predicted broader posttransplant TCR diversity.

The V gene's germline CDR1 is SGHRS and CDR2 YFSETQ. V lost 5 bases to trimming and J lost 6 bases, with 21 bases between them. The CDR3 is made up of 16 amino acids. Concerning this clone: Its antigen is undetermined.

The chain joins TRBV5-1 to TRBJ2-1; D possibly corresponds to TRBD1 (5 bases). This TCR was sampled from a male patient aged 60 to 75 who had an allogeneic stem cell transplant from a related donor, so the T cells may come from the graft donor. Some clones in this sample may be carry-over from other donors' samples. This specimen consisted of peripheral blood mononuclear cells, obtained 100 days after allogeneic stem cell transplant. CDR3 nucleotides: TGCGCCAGCAGTACCTCAAATACCCCCAGGGTCAATGAGCAGTTCTTC. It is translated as CASSTSNTPRVNEQFF.